A single sample gave rise to the 15 T cell receptor beta chains below, sequenced in a study of regulatory T cells in long-lasting Graves disease. Arm-PCR of CDR3 regions and iRepertoire HTBI primers were used to build TCR beta libraries. TCRdb reprocessed the multiplex PCR reads via MiXCR and lists one record per CDR3 protein. The table shows 420,000 or so distinct CDR3 sequences, with around 20% occurring only once. The time point denotes: persistent/refractory GD, antithyroid drugs over 5 years with positive TRAb. The authors made the TCR library using RNA they extracted from PBMCs. This specimen consisted of peripheral blood mononuclear cells (PBMCs), obtained when the disease was refractory, from a patient treated with antithyroid drugs. Receptors originate from a female donor with Graves disease.

This clonotype has ten or more counts. The chain couples TRBV3-1 to TRBJ1-6; D not resolved. The CDR3 is made up of 13 amino acids. CDR1 and CDR2 (germline): LGHDT, YNNKEL (reference sequence). The ends were cut back, 3 bases at V and 17 bases at J, with 17 bases in the middle. CDR3 DNA: TGTGCCAGCAGCCAGTCCGACCTTCCTCGCGTCCACTTT. As protein: CASSQSDLPRVHF.

The rearrangement links TRBV10-3 to TRBJ1-1; possible D gene TRBD1, 6 bases. CDR1 is ENHRY, CDR2 SYGVKD, per germline. Trimming took off 0 bases at V and 3 bases at J, with 14 bases between the two ends. This CDR3 is 16 amino acids long. CDR3 DNA sequence: TGTGCCATCAGTGAGTCGATGATTAGGACAGACACTGAAGCTTTCTTT. It yields the protein CAISESMIRTDTEAFF.

This clonotype has ten or more counts. The chain is built from TRBV7-2 and TRBJ1-2; possibly TRBD1 for D (6 bases). The CDR3 has 14 residues. The V end was cut by 5 bases, the J end by 1 base, with 11 bases between. CDR1 and CDR2 (germline): SGHTA, FQGNSA. CDR3 region: CASSPNRVNYGYTF. The CDR3 region has the DNA TGTGCCAGCAGCCCTAACAGGGTTAACTATGGCTACACCTTC. Together with reference TRBV7-2 and TRBJ1-2, the CDR3 gives the full variable domain: GAGVSQSPSNKVTEKGKDVELRCDPISGHTALYWYRQSLGQGLEFLIYFQGNSAPDKSGLPSDRFSAERTGGSVSTLTIQRTQQEDSAVYLCASSPNRVNYGYTFGSGTRLTVV.

The sample holds a few counts of this clonotype. The rearrangement links TRBV5-8 to TRBJ1-5; the D gene is possibly TRBD1 (5 bases). The CDR3 is 12 residues long. Germline CDR1 SGHTS, CDR2 YDEGEE. Trimming took 4 bases from V and 14 from J, leaving 16 bases between them. In nucleotides, the CDR3 is TGTGCCAGCAGCCAGGGCGATATACGCAAGCATTTT. It encodes CASSQGDIRKHF.

V usage is TRBV5-4 and J usage is TRBJ1-2; 11 positions match TRBD1. With 1 base clipped from V and 4 bases from J, the junction kept 3 bases outside the gene matches. The CDR3 contains 15 residues. Germline V gene lookup returns CDR1 SGHNT and CDR2 YYREEE (reference sequence). The CDR3 sequence is CASSLLGTGGYGYTF. CDR3 DNA: TGTGCCAGCAGCTTGCTGGGGACAGGGGGCTATGGCTACACCTTC.

This clonotype was counted between two and nine times. The J gene is TRBJ2-2, the V gene TRBV5-1; perhaps TRBD2 as D (6 bases). This CDR3 contains 17 residues. Trimming removed 4 bases from V and 3 bases from J, with 19 bases in between. CDR1 SGHRS and CDR2 YFSETQ come from the germline V gene. The CDR3 here is CASSLGVSSGHTGELFF. The CDR3 DNA follows: TGCGCCAGCAGCCTGGGTGTAAGTAGCGGACACACCGGGGAGCTGTTTTTT.

With regard to this clonotype: At one end the junction does not follow the germline gene, possibly because of a read error. This rearrangement joins TRBV29-1 to TRBJ1-5, with D perhaps TRBD1 (5 bases). The CDR3 spans 13 residues. Germline loops: CDR1 SQVTM, CDR2 ANQGSEA. DNA of the CDR3: TGCAGCGCTGAAATAAGCGGGACGGGTCCCCAGCATTTT. Its protein is CSAEISGTGPQHF.

In the case of this clonotype: A much larger clone lies a single base off, so this may be a read error. This chain connects TRBV2 to TRBJ2-2, with TRBD2 matching over 7 bases. The V gene end was trimmed by 10 bases and the J gene end by 7 bases; junction bases not matched to a gene: 9. This CDR3 region has 13 residues. CDR1 SNHLY and CDR2 FYNNEI come from the germline V gene. The CDR3: CATRGGLNGELFF. CDR3 coding DNA: TGTGCCACCCGCGGGGGACTTAACGGGGAGCTGTTTTTT.

The V call is TRBV6-5, the J call TRBJ2-2, with TRBD2 matching over 10 bases. CDR1 is MNHEY and CDR2 is SVGAGI in the germline V gene. V gave up 1 base and J gave up 6 bases; unmatched junction bases: 5. The length of the CDR3 is 16 residues. The DNA of the CDR3 is TGTGCCAGCAGTTACTGGCTAGCGGGAGAACCCGGGGAGCTGTTTTTT. Translating it yields CASSYWLAGEPGELFF.

V is TRBV6-1 and J is TRBJ2-7; 7 bases match TRBD1. After removal of 7 bases from V and 3 bases from J, the junction contained 12 bases not matched to a gene. The CDR3 loop spans 15 amino acids. Germline values: CDR1 MNHNS, CDR2 SASEGT. The DNA for the CDR3 is TGTGCCAGCATCCGACACAGGGGCGACGGCTACGAGCAGTACTTC. Translating it yields CASIRHRGDGYEQYF.

This clonotype has just a few counts. J is TRBJ1-2 and V is TRBV20-1, with D possibly being TRBD1 (5 bases). Germline assignment: CDR1 DFQATT and CDR2 SNEGSKA (reference sequence). The CDR3 contains 11 residues. The V gene lost 3 bases and the J gene lost 8 bases, with 10 bases spanning the gap. This CDR3 reads CSASEGVGYTF. The CDR3 DNA reads as TGCAGTGCTAGCGAAGGGGTCGGCTACACCTTC.

This clonotype appeared many times. This chain uses TRBV12-3 or TRBV12-4 with TRBJ1-5; D is unclear. The V end was cut by 1 base, the J end by 2 bases, with 33 bases between. The CDR3 has 23 residues. The DNA for the CDR3 is TGTGCCAGCAGTTTAGATGTTACTTTGGTCAGTAAAATGCCGCTTACCCGCAATCAGCCCCAGCATTTT. Its protein product is CASSLDVTLVSKMPLTRNQPQHF.

Regarding this clonotype: One junction end disagrees with the germline gene, perhaps due to a read error. This chain uses TRBV27 with TRBJ2-7; tentatively, D is TRBD2 (5 bases). Germline-derived CDR1 and CDR2 are MNHEY and SMNVEV (reference sequence). The CDR3 sequence is 15 residues long. CDR3 loop: CASSFNSGGSNEQYF. The DNA for the CDR3 is TGTGCCAGCAGTTTTAACAGCGGAGGCTCCAACGAGCAGTACTTC.

CDR3 DNA sequence: TGTGCCAGCACGTTTGCAGATACGCAGTATTTT. Its translation: CASTFADTQYF. V and J are TRBV2 and TRBJ2-3, with D unclear. CDR1 SNHLY and CDR2 FYNNEI come from the germline V gene. Trimming left V 7 bases short and J 4 bases short, with 6 bases between. The CDR3 runs to 11 residues.

This clonotype was seen many times. The chain joins TRBV10-3 to TRBJ2-5; 9 bases agree with TRBD2. J gave up 4 bases and V 10 bases, and 16 bases lay outside the gene matches. This CDR3 region has 16 residues. Germline CDR1 is ENHRY and CDR2 is SYGVKD. The CDR3 DNA sequence: TGTGCCACCTCACACTCCACGGGACTAGCCAGAGAGACCCAGTACTTC. This gives the protein CATSHSTGLARETQYF.